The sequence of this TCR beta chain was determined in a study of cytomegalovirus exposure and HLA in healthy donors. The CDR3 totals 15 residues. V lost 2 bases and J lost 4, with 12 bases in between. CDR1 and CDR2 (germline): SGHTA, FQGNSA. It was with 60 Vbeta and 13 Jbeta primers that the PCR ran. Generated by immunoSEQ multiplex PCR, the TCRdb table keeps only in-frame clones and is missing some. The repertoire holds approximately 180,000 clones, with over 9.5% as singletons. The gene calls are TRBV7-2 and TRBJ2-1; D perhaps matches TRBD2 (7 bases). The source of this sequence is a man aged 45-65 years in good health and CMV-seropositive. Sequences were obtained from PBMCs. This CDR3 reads CASSLRGARYNEQFF. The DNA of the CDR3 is TGTGCCAGCAGCTTACGGGGGGCGAGATACAATGAGCAGTTCTTC.